The TCR beta chain under discussion was sequenced for a study of T cells in Graves' hyperthyroidism and ophthalmopathy. Across the study: Peripheral blood was collected at initial diagnosis, before any treatment. General study results and limits: It was a median roughly six months before onset that the model predicted ophthalmopathy.

Diagnostic decisions used clinical symptoms, serum thyroxine and TRAb, thyroid ultrasound and orbital computed tomography. Using approximately 10 ml of fresh peripheral blood, PBMCs were prepared. This clonotype was detected ten times or more. Its antigen is not identified. J was trimmed by 0 bases and V by 9 bases; bases with no gene match: 5. This CDR3 has 14 residues. Per the germline V gene, CDR1 is KGHSH and CDR2 is LQKENI. TCR beta CDR3 sequences were amplified from RNA transcripts. The HTBI primer set was used in a first-round RT-PCR of the TCR CDR3. One entry per CDR3 protein results from TCRdb running MiXCR on the multiplex PCR reads. Counted here are a few hundred thousand distinct CDR3 sequences, more than 12% occurring once; the ten biggest clones make up about 14%.

The V and J genes are TRBV18 and TRBJ1-1; 9 bases line up with TRBD1. Sequenced: blood. This receptor was identified in a woman aged 40 to 50 with Graves' hyperthyroidism that later progressed to Graves' ophthalmopathy. CDR3 DNA: TGTGCCAGTTGGACAGGGGCCATGAACACTGAAGCTTTCTTT. Translated, it gives CASWTGAMNTEAFF.